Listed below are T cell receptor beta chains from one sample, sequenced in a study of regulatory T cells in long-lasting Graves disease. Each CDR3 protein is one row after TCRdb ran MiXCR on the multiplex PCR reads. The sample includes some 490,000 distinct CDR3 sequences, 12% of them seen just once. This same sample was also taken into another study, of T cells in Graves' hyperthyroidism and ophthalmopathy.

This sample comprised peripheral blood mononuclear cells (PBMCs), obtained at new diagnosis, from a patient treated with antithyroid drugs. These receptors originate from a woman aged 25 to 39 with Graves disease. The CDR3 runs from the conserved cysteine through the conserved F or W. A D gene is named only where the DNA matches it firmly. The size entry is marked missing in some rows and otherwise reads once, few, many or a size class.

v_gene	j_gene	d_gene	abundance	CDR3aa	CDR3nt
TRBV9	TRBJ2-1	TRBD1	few	CASSAAWTGGLRGEQFF	TGTGCCAGCAGCGCCGCCTGGACAGGGGGCCTGCGAGGTGAGCAGTTCTTC
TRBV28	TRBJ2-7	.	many	CASSSPGFEQYF	TGTGCCAGCAGTTCCCCGGGGTTTGAGCAGTACTTC
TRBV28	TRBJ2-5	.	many	CASFRQGGQETQYF	TGTGCCAGTTTCCGACAGGGAGGCCAAGAGACCCAGTACTTC
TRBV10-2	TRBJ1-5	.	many	CASSESWTFNQPQHF	TGCGCCAGCAGTGAGAGCTGGACATTCAATCAGCCCCAGCATTTT
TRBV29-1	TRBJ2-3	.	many	CSVGTDTQYF	TGCAGCGTGGGGACTGATACGCAGTATTTT
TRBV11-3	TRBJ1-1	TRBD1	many	CASSLYITGTGQNTEAFF	TGTGCCAGCAGCTTATACATAACAGGGACAGGGCAGAACACTGAAGCTTTCTTT
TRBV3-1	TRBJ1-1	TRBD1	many	CASSFYRGTEAFF	TGTGCCAGCAGCTTTTACAGGGGAACTGAAGCTTTCTTT
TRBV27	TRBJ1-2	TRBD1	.	CASGSRDRGYGYTF	TGTGCCAGCGGTTCAAGGGACAGGGGCTATGGCTACACCTTC
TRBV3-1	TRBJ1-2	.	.	CASSRKAALRSGYTF	TGTGCCAGCAGCCGAAAGGCCGCCTTAAGGAGTGGCTACACCTTC
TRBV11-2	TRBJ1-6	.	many	CASSLLGQSYNSPLHF	TGTGCCAGCAGCTTGCTCGGACAGTCCTATAATTCACCCCTCCACTTT
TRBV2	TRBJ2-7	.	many	CAIDGSYEQYF	TGTGCCATAGACGGCTCCTACGAGCAGTACTTC
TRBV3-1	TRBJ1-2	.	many	CASSSSRGGYTF	TGTGCCAGCAGCTCATCCCGAGGGGGCTACACCTTC
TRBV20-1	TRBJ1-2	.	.	CSASILDRPRGYGYTF	TGCAGTGCTAGTATTTTGGATCGGCCAAGGGGCTATGGCTACACCTTC
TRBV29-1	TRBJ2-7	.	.	CSVGRGGYEQYF	TGCAGCGTTGGTAGAGGGGGATACGAGCAGTACTTC
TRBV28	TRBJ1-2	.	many	CASSLEGHRGYTF	TGTGCCAGCAGTCTGGAGGGTCATAGGGGCTACACCTTC
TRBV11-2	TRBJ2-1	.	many	CASSLDVGGRANEQFF	TGTGCCAGCAGCTTAGATGTGGGAGGAAGGGCTAATGAGCAGTTCTTC
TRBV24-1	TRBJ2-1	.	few	CATSDLQTYNEQFF	TGTGCCACCAGTGATTTGCAGACATACAATGAGCAGTTCTTC
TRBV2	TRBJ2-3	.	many	CASSLLGYF	TGTGCCAGCAGTCTTTTGGGGTATTTT
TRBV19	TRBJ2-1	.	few	CASMRVGTDPYNEQFF	TGTGCCAGTATGAGAGTAGGGACTGATCCCTACAATGAGCAGTTCTTC
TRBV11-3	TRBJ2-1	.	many	CASSLDGRLSYNEQFF	TGTGCCAGCAGCTTAGATGGACGCCTCTCCTACAATGAGCAGTTCTTC
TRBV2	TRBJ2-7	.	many	CASSERNRDGEQYF	TGTGCCAGCAGTGAAAGGAACAGGGATGGCGAGCAGTACTTC
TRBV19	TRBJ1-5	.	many	CASSIYPTMGQPQHF	TGTGCCAGTAGTATATACCCGACAATGGGCCAGCCCCAGCATTTT
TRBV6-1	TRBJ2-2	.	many	CASSGYRGGTGELFF	TGTGCCAGCAGTGGATACAGGGGAGGTACCGGGGAGCTGTTTTTT
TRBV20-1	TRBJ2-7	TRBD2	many	CSARLPYSGSSYEQYF	TGCAGTGCTAGGCTGCCCTATAGCGGGAGCTCCTACGAGCAGTACTTC
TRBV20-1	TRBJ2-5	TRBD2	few	CSARAGGGQETQYF	TGCAGTGCTAGAGCTGGGGGAGGGCAAGAGACCCAGTACTTC
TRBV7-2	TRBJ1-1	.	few	CASSLQGVSSEAFF	TGTGCCAGCAGCTTACAGGGTGTTAGCTCTGAAGCTTTCTTT
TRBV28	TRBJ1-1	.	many	CASSLRGQPDTEAFF	TGTGCCAGCAGTTTGCGAGGACAGCCGGACACTGAAGCTTTCTTT
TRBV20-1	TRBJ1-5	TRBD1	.	CSANPAGGYQPQHF	TGCAGTGCTAACCCGGCAGGGGGCTATCAGCCCCAGCATTTT
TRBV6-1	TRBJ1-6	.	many	CASCFLGSPLHF	TGTGCCAGCTGCTTCTTGGGGTCACCCCTCCACTTT
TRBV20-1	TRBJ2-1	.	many	CSASERWDNEQFF	TGCAGTGCTAGTGAGCGGTGGGACAATGAGCAGTTCTTC
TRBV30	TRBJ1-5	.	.	CAWSSEGRNPQHF	TGTGCCTGGAGTTCGGAGGGGCGGAATCCCCAGCATTTT
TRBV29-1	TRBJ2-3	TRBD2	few	CSVLGGGRADTQYF	TGCAGCGTTTTAGGTGGCGGGAGGGCGGATACGCAGTATTTT
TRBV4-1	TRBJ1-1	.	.	CASSQTVVSTEAFF	TGCGCCAGCAGCCAAACAGTCGTTAGCACTGAAGCTTTCTTT